This T cell receptor (beta chain) was identified in a study of long-term antiretroviral therapy in people with HIV (dated by TCRdb to the early 2020s). The study in broad terms: The earliest samples were collected about a decade before the 2015 WHO recommendation for immediate ART, when ART was typically delayed until CD4 counts fell. No cross-contamination during QIAcube processing was shown when test extractions of a monoclonal T-cell line were performed alongside about 30 polyclonal samples. This retrospective serial study examined whether starting ART and sustained HIV suppression were associated with changes in the composition and diversity of the TRB repertoire in peripheral blood. About 40% of the 30 participants with HIV were female. A total of about 200 cryopreserved PBMC samples were contributed to the cohort by 30 adults with confirmed HIV infection, with samples collected serially over a mean of roughly six years (range 1-12).

With regard to this clone: Its binding antigen is unknown. No per-base quality is available; no much larger clone lies one base away.

The immunoSEQ hsTCRB v3.0 assay was used at survey level resolution for TRB variable region sequencing. TRB sequencing targeted a depth of 40,000-50,000 T-cell genomes per sample. TRB libraries were pooled and sequenced on an Illumina MiSeq using a v3 150-cycle kit. From the authors' description of their analysis: Repertoire analysis was run in R within a reproducible Nextflow workflow that covered QC, data transformation and analysis. LymphoSeq2, an R package for exploring AIRR-Seq data, was used to implement custom analyses. After excluding several samples that yielded fewer than 5000 total TRB sequences, approximately 170 HIV repertoires remained for analysis. Among the roughly 180 retained HIV repertoires, under 65 were collected before ART initiation and around 130 after ART initiation. Each repertoire was downsampled to 5000 TRB nucleotide sequences, and summary statistics were averaged across 100 downsampling iterations. TRB sequences were retained for analysis only if CDR3 regions of at least seven amino acids were present. A Shannon entropy-derived clonality score and the Gini coefficient were used to measure diversity. In the repertoire networks, any two of the top 5000 CDR3 amino acid sequences were linked whenever the two sequences differed by an edit distance of one. GLIPH2 predicted antigen specificity groups and MHC restriction for TRB CDR3 amino acid sequences. To flag known CMV, EBV, HIV or tissue antigen associations, CDR3 amino acid sequences were matched against VDJdb and McPAS-TCR. Pre-ART, post-ART and control groups were compared with Wilcoxon signed-rank tests and Holm-Bonferroni correction. TCRdb retrieved this table from immuneACCESS and kept in-frame rearrangements only. Not all clones are present; in checked studies, unresolved V genes account for under half, and no reason is known for the remainder. Clone size and V and J calls were adopted from that table, with D and trimming inferred from the DNA. In this sample the table shows 15,000 to 20,000 clones, over 70% of which occur a single time. The top ten hold roughly a tenth of the sample.

Inclusion was restricted to participants for whom at least one PBMC sample before ART initiation and at least two post-ART samples were available. All participants with HIV were treated in the United States of America. Before DNA extraction, cryopreserved samples of 1-10 million PBMC were thawed and washed. At the time of the earliest PBMC sample, participants with HIV were aged between about 23 and 54 years. Each participant contributed PBMC samples from 1-4 timepoints before ART initiation and 2-8 timepoints after ART initiation, with a median of 7 samples. Serial HIV viral load, CD4+ T-cell count, ART history and demographic data were obtained for every participant. Genomic DNA was extracted from unsorted PBMC with a Qiagen kit on a QIAcube, with processing performed in batches of 12 samples. Via the germline V gene, CDR1 is SGHRS and CDR2 YFSETQ. The trim is 7 bases for V and 4 bases for J, with a gap of 23 bases between the germline ends. The CDR3 holds 16 amino acids from the cysteine to the phenylalanine. The entry retains the CDR3 DNA only, 48 bases that are in frame from base 1.

On the study overall, not on this receptor specifically: Expanded TRB clones identified before ART initiation dominated the repertoire across all time points, though the dominance fluctuated and decreased in many PLHIV after ART. Compared with controls, HIV repertoires had narrower CDR3 length ranges, and the network structure pointed to an antigen-experienced repertoire that shifted only slightly toward naive after ART. Because PBMC availability was limited, only the TCR beta chain was sequenced, with no alpha chain pairing. Inferences about post-ART repertoire changes are limited because no data were available on ART adherence, viral resistance or therapy changes. Because pre-ART samples had limited cell numbers, unsorted PBMC were profiled rather than sorted CD4+ and CD8+ T cells. The samples were dated from about 2004 to 2017, and the ART regimens that were used may be less effective than current ART regimens. ART initiation was associated with a significant increase in TRB diversity, but diversity stayed significantly below transplant donor controls even after long-term ART.

The source material was unsorted PBMCs, sampled 0.5 years before starting antiretroviral therapy. The sequence came from a man between 18 and 35 years old with HIV. The rearrangement combines TRBV5-1 with TRBJ1-1; the D gene is possibly TRBD1, with 5 bases matching. The encoded CDR3 is CASHKWVGDGSTEAFF. The DNA sequence is TGCGCCAGCCATAAATGGGTCGGGGACGGGAGCACTGAAGCTTTCTTT.